Below, 20 T cell receptor beta chains from the same sample are listed, as sequenced in a study of early T cells in non-severe SARS-CoV-2 infection. TCRdb called the 5' RACE reads again in MiXCR, with one record for every CDR3 protein. The sample carries under 45,000 distinct CDR3 sequences, less than 6.5% recorded once. Sequencing was performed on whole blood, taken at baseline. The receptor source for this set is an adult who was a healthcare worker with PCR-confirmed SARS-CoV-2 infection or an uninfected control (not recorded which).

This chain uses TRBV10-1 with TRBJ2-1; D uncertain. The CDR3 consists of 13 residues. Germline lookup yields CDR1 WNHNN and CDR2 SYGVQD (reference sequence). V dropped 1 base and J dropped 8 bases, with 9 bases sitting between them. The CDR3 protein is CASSELAWHEQFF. In DNA form, the CDR3 reads TGCGCCAGCAGTGAGTTGGCCTGGCATGAGCAGTTCTTC.

This clonotype was seen ten or more times. This chain uses TRBV6-5 with TRBJ2-2; tentative D call: TRBD1 (6 bases). Germline V CDR1 and CDR2: MNHEY, SVGAGI. V was trimmed by 0 bases and J by 9 bases, leaving 14 bases between them. The CDR3 is 15 residues long. For the CDR3, the DNA is TGTGCCAGCAGTTACTCGACTCAGGGGCGCAGGGAGCTGTTTTTT. It is translated as CASSYSTQGRRELFF.

The table lists this clonotype with many counts. This sequence joins TRBV12-5 and TRBJ2-1; 7 nucleotides line up with TRBD1. V lost 1 base to trimming and J lost 3 bases; unmatched junction nucleotides: 3. Germline assignment: CDR1 LGHNT and CDR2 FRNRAP. The CDR3 runs 15 residues. The CDR3: CASGLGTGRYNEQFF. CDR3 DNA: TGTGCTAGTGGTTTGGGGACAGGTCGCTACAATGAGCAGTTCTTC.

This clonotype appeared many times. V is TRBV9 and J is TRBJ2-5, with D possibly being TRBD1 or TRBD2 (5 bases each). CDR3 length: 14 residues. Deletions cut 0 bases from V and 4 bases from J, with 10 bases between. Germline CDR1 and CDR2: SGDLS and YYNGEE. The CDR3 DNA follows: TGTGCCAGCAGCGTAGCGGGGCTTCCAGAGACCCAGTACTTC. Translated, it gives CASSVAGLPETQYF.

This clonotype was seen at least ten times. The chain uses TRBV11-2 and TRBJ2-5, with 8 bases that match TRBD1. The length of the CDR3 is 16 residues. Germline V gene data show CDR1 as SGHAT and CDR2 as FQNNGV. V lost 5 bases to trimming and J lost 2 bases; unmatched junction nucleotides: 10. The CDR3 sequence: CASSLNSGGGQETQYF. The DNA for the CDR3 is TGTGCCAGCAGCCTGAACTCAGGGGGCGGACAAGAGACCCAGTACTTC.

This clonotype was detected many times. V gene TRBV3-1 combines with J gene TRBJ2-7; TRBD2 matches 7 bases. The CDR3 totals 13 residues. CDR1 LGHDT and CDR2 YNNKEL come from the germline V gene (reference sequence). J was trimmed by 5 bases and V by 0 bases; bases with no gene match: 1. DNA for the CDR3: TGTGCCAGCAGCCAAGAGGGGAGGGACGAGCAGTACGTC. This encodes CASSQEGRDEQYV.

This clonotype was seen more than once but under ten times. This sequence joins TRBV20-1 and TRBJ2-1; D is undetermined. The CDR3 length is 15 residues. Trimming removed 4 bases at V and 3 bases at J, with 16 bases between. CDR1 DFQATT and CDR2 SNEGSKA come from the germline V gene (reference sequence). The CDR3 loop reads CSAKHPGQRYNEQFF. CDR3 DNA: TGCAGTGCTAAACACCCGGGTCAACGCTACAATGAGCAGTTCTTC.

This clonotype is labeled as medium-sized. The chain joins TRBV11-2 to TRBJ2-1; D unresolved. V lost 5 bases, J lost 8 bases, and 16 bases lay in between. From germline, CDR1 is SGHAT and CDR2 FQNNGV. The CDR3 runs 14 residues. The CDR3 protein is CASSLPVSFDEQFF. The DNA of the CDR3 is TGTGCCAGCAGCCTCCCCGTGAGCTTTGATGAGCAGTTCTTC.

This clonotype has ten or more counts. The chain employs TRBV3-1 and TRBJ2-2, with D hard to call. Looked up from germline, CDR1 is LGHDT and CDR2 is YNNKEL (reference sequence). The CDR3 totals 12 residues. Trimming took off 3 bases at V and 1 base at J, with 0 bases between the two ends. The CDR3 loop is CASSQNTGELFF. The CDR3 DNA reads TGTGCCAGCAGCCAGAACACCGGGGAGCTGTTTTTT.

This clonotype was recorded a few times. A read error may account for a junction end that differs from germline. The chain couples TRBV2 to TRBJ2-5, with D unresolved. There are 12 residues in the CDR3. Per the germline V gene, CDR1 is SNHLY and CDR2 is FYNNEI. The chain's CDR3 is CASREVKETQYF. CDR3 DNA sequence: TGTGCCAGCAGGGAAGTAAAAGAGACCCAGTACTTC.

This clonotype showed up many times. The V gene is TRBV29-1, the J gene TRBJ2-2; D might be TRBD1 (6 bases). This CDR3 is built from 14 residues. CDR1 and CDR2 (germline): SQVTM, ANQGSEA. The germline V and J ends were trimmed by 7 bases and 0 bases, with 12 bases remaining between them. This chain's CDR3 is CSAETGSNTGELFF. The CDR3 nucleotides are TGCAGCGCCGAGACAGGTTCGAACACCGGGGAGCTGTTTTTT.

The gene calls are TRBV3-1 and TRBJ2-7, with D possibly matching TRBD2 (5 bases). V lost 4 bases and J lost 2, with 12 bases in between. Germline CDR1 reads LGHDT; CDR2 reads YNNKEL (reference sequence). The CDR3 is 14 residues long. The CDR3 region is CASSPGGSTYEQYF. In DNA form, the CDR3 reads TGTGCCAGCAGCCCCGGCGGGTCTACCTACGAGCAGTACTTC.

In this sample, this clonotype turned up many times. V usage is TRBV30 and J usage is TRBJ2-7; TRBD2 agrees at 7 bases. CDR1 and CDR2 from the germline V gene are GTSNPN and SVGIG (reference sequence). The CDR3 consists of 14 residues. V was pared by 7 bases and J by 3 bases, with 12 bases of the junction left unmatched. The CDR3: CASRLAGSHYEQYF. The CDR3 bases are TGTGCCTCGCGATTAGCGGGTTCGCACTACGAGCAGTACTTC. Complete variable domain (other parts from reference TRBV30 and TRBJ2-7): SQTIHQWPATLVQPVGSPLSLECTVEGTSNPNLYWYRQAAGRGLQLLFYSVGIGQISSEVPQNLSASRPQDRQFILSSKKLLLSDSGFYLCASRLAGSHYEQYFGPGTRLTVT.

The chain is built from TRBV2 and TRBJ2-3; TRBD2 might be the D (5 bases). CDR3 size: 16 residues. Trimming cost V 5 bases and J 0 bases, with 15 bases left between them. Germline CDR1 SNHLY, CDR2 FYNNEI. The CDR3 DNA sequence: TGTGCCAGCAGTTCACAGCGGTCCCCTAGCACAGATACGCAGTATTTT. Its translation: CASSSQRSPSTDTQYF.

This clonotype has more than one count but fewer than ten. The gene calls are TRBV11-3 and TRBJ2-1; D gene ambiguous. Germline CDR1 is SGHNT and CDR2 is YENEEA. This CDR3 comprises 16 residues. Trimming left V 1 base short and J 0 bases short, with 10 bases between. CDR3 residues: CASSLVVLSSYNEQFF. CDR3 DNA sequence: TGTGCCAGCAGCTTAGTAGTCTTAAGCTCCTACAATGAGCAGTTCTTC.

This clonotype has a count of ten or more. The chain links TRBV27 to TRBJ1-1, with D possibly TRBD1 on 5 matching bases. Per germline, CDR1 MNHEY and CDR2 SMNVEV (reference sequence). The CDR3 is made up of 15 amino acids. V lost 0 bases, J lost 4 bases, and 12 bases lay in between. The CDR3 bases are TGTGCCAGCAGTTTATCGCCAGGGTTGGTCACTGAAGCTTTCTTT. Protein sequence: CASSLSPGLVTEAFF.

This clonotype was seen at least ten times. The chain recombines TRBV12-3 or TRBV12-4 with TRBJ1-5; D uncertain. The CDR3 sequence is 17 residues long. Trimming left V 3 bases short and J 0 bases short, with 15 bases between. CDR3 bases: TGTGCCAGCAGTTTGTCGAGGCGCCGGATTAGCAATCAGCCCCAGCATTTT. Protein sequence: CASSLSRRRISNQPQHF.

This clonotype was counted many times. V and J are TRBV24-1 and TRBJ2-1; D ambiguous. The germline gives CDR1 KGHDR, CDR2 SFDVKD. Trimming removed 2 bases at V and 7 bases at J, with 8 bases between. The CDR3 contains 13 residues. The CDR3 DNA reads TGTGCCACCAGTGATTCCCGACGGAATGAGCAGTTCTTC. It translates to CATSDSRRNEQFF.

The table lists this clonotype with many counts. This rearrangement joins TRBV18 to TRBJ2-2, with D maybe TRBD2 (5 bases). CDR1 and CDR2 from the germline V gene are KGHSH and LQKENI. The length of the CDR3 is 14 residues. The germline V and J ends were trimmed by 0 bases and 6 bases, with 8 bases remaining between them. The CDR3 nucleotides are TGTGCCAGCTCACCACCGCTGCGGGCCGGGGAGCTGTTTTTT. Protein: CASSPPLRAGELFF.

V and J are TRBV5-4 and TRBJ2-7; a possible D gene is TRBD1 (5 bases). Trimming stripped 0 bases from V and 9 bases from J, with 10 bases between. CDR1 SGHNT and CDR2 YYREEE come from the germline V gene (reference sequence). This CDR3 spans 12 amino acids. The CDR3 DNA is TGTGCCAGCAGCTTGGCTAGGGGCAGGCAGTACGTC. Its protein product is CASSLARGRQYV.